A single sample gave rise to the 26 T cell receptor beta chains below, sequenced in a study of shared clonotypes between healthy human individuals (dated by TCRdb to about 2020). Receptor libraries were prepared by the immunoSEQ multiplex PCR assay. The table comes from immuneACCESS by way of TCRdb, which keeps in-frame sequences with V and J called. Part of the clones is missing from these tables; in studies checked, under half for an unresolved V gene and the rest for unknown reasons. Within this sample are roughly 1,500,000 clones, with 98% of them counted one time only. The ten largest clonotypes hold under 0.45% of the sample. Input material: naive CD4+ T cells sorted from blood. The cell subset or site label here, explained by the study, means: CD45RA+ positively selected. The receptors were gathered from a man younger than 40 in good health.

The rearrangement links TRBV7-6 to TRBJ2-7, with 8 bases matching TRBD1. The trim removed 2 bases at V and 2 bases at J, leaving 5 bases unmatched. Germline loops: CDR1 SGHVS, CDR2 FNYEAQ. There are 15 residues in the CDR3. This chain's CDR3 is CASSLIQGVPYEQYF. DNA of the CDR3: TGTGCCAGCAGCTTAATACAGGGGGTGCCCTACGAGCAGTACTTC.

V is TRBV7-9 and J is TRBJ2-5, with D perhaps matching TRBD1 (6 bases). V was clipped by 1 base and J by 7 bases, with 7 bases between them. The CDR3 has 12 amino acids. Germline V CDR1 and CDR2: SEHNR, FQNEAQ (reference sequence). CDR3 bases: TGTGCCAGCAGCTTAGAACAGGGGACCCAGTACTTC. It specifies CASSLEQGTQYF.

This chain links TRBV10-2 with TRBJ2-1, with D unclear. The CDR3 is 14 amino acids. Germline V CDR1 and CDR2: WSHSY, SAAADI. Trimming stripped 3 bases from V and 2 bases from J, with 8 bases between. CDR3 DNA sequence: TGCGCCAGCAGTGATTTCGGACCCTACAATGAGCAGTTCTTC. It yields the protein CASSDFGPYNEQFF.

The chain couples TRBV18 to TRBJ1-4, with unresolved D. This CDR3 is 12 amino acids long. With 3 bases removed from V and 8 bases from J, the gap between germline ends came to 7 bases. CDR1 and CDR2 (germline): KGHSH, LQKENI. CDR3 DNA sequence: TGTGCCAGCTCACCTTCAGACGAAAAACTGTTTTTT. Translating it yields CASSPSDEKLFF.

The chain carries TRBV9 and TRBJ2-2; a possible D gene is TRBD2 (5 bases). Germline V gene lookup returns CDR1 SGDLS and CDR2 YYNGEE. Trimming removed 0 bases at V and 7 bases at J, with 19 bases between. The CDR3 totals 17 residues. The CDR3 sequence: CASSVGSGVVGVGELFF. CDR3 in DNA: TGTGCCAGCAGCGTAGGTTCCGGGGTCGTAGGAGTCGGGGAGCTGTTTTTT.

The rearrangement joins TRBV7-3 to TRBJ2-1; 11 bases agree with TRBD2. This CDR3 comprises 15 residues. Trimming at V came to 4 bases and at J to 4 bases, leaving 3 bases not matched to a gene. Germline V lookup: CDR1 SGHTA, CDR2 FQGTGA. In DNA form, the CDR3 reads TGTGCCAGCAGCTCCGGGACTAGCGGTTACAATGAGCAGTTCTTC. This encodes CASSSGTSGYNEQFF.

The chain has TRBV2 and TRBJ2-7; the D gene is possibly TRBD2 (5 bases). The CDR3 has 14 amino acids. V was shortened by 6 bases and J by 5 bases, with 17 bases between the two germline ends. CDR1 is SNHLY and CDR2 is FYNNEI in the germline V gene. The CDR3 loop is CASRGRPGLDEQYF. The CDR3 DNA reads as TGTGCCAGCAGGGGGAGACCGGGCTTGGACGAGCAGTACTTC.

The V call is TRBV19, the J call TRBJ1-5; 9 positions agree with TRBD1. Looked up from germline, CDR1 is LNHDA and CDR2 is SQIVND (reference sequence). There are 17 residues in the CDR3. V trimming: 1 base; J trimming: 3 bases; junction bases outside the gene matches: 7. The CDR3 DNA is TGTGCCAGTAGTATAGTCGGGACAGGGCTTTCCAATCAGCCCCAGCATTTT. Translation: CASSIVGTGLSNQPQHF. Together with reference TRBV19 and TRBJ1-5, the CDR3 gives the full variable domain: DGGITQSPKYLFRKEGQNVTLSCEQNLNHDAMYWYRQDPGQGLRLIYYSQIVNDFQKGDIAEGYSVSREKKESFPLTVTSAQKNPTAFYLCASSIVGTGLSNQPQHFGDGTRLSIL.

This CDR3 is CASSFKSSGTTMRQFF. Here the CDR3 DNA reads TGTGCCAGCAGCTTTAAATCTAGCGGGACAACAATGAGGCAGTTCTTC. The chain has TRBV7-8 and TRBJ2-1; 9 nucleotides align to TRBD2. CDR3 length equals 16 residues. J gave up 12 bases and V 3 bases, and 15 bases lay outside the gene matches. In germline, CDR1 is SGHVS, CDR2 FQNEAQ. The whole variable domain, filled in from reference TRBV7-8 and TRBJ2-1, reads GAGVSQSPRYKVAKRGQDVALRCDPISGHVSLFWYQQALGQGPEFLTYFQNEAQLDKSGLPSDRFFAERPEGSVSTLKIQRTQQEDSAVYLCASSFKSSGTTMRQFFGPGTRLTVL.

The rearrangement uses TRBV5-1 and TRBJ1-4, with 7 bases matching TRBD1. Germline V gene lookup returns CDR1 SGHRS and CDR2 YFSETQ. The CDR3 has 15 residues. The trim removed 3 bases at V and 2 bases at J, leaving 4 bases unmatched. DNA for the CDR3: TGCGCCAGCAGCTCGACAGGGCTTACTAATGAAAAACTGTTTTTT. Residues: CASSSTGLTNEKLFF.

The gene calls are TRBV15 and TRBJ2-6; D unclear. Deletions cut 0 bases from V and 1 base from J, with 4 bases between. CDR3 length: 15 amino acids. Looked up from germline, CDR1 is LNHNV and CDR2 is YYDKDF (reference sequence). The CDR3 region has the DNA TGTGCCACCAGCAGAGAAACTTCTGGGGCCAACGTCCTGACTTTC. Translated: CATSRETSGANVLTF.

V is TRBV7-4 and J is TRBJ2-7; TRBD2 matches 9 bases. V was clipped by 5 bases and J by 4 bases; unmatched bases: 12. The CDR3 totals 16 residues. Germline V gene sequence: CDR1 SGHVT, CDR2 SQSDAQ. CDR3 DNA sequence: TGTGCCAGCAGCCTAGGTACTCCTAGCGGGACTTACGAGCAGTACTTC. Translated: CASSLGTPSGTYEQYF.

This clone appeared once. The CDR3 nucleotides read TGTGCCAGCAGCTTAGCTTCAGACCAAAGGGTCAATGAGCAGTTCTTC. Its protein product is CASSLASDQRVNEQFF. V gene TRBV11-1 combines with J gene TRBJ2-1; D not certain. The germline V gene has CDR1 SGHAT and CDR2 FQDESV (reference sequence). The CDR3 is 16 amino acids. Trimming removed 0 bases from V and 6 bases from J, with 15 bases in between.

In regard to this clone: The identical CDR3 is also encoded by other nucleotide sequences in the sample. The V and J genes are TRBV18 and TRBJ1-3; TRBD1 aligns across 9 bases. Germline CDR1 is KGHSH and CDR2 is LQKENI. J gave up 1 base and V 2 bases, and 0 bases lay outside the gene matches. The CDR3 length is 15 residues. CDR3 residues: CASSPGQGSGNTIYF. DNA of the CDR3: TGTGCCAGCTCACCAGGACAGGGGTCTGGAAACACCATATATTTT.

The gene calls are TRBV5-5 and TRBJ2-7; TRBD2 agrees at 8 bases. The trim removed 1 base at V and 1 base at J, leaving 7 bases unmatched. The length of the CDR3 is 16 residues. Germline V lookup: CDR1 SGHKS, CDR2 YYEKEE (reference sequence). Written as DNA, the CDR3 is TGTGCCAGCAGCTTGTCCGGGGGGGCAAGTTCCTACGAGCAGTACTTC. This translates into CASSLSGGASSYEQYF.

Here the CDR3 reads CASSEVMPYEKLFF. The CDR3, as DNA: TGTGCCAGCAGTGAGGTCATGCCCTATGAAAAACTGTTTTTT. V and J are TRBV2 and TRBJ1-4; no clear D. This CDR3 has 14 residues. Germline assignment: CDR1 SNHLY and CDR2 FYNNEI. The V gene lost 3 bases and the J gene lost 6 bases, with 11 bases spanning the gap.

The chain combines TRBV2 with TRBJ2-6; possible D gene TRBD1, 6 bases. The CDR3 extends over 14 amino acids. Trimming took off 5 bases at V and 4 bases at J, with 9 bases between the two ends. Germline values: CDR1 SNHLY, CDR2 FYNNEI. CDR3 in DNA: TGTGCCAGCAGTACAGGGACAGGGGCCAACGTCCTGACTTTC. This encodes CASSTGTGANVLTF.

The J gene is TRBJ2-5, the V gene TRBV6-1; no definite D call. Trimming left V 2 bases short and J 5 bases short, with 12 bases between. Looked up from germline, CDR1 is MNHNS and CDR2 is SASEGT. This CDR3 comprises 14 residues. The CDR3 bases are TGTGCCAGCAGTGAAACGATTATGGGTGAGACCCAGTACTTC. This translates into CASSETIMGETQYF.

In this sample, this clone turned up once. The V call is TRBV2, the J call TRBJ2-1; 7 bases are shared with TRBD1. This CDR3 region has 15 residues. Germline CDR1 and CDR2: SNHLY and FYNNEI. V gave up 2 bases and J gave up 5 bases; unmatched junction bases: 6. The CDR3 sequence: CASSEIRDSHNEQFF. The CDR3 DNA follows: TGTGCCAGCAGTGAAATTCGGGACAGCCACAATGAGCAGTTCTTC.

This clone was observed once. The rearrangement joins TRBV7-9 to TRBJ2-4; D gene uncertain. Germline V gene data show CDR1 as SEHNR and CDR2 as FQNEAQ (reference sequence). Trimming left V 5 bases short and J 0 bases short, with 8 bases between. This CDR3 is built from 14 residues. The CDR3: CASSRNLAKNIQYF. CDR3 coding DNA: TGTGCCAGCAGCCGCAACCTAGCCAAAAACATTCAGTACTTC.

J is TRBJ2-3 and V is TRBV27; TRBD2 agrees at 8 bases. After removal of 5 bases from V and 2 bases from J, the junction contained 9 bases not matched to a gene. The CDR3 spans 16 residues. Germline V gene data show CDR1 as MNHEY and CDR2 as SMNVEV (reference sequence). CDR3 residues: CASSRASGPNTDTQYF. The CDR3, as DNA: TGTGCCAGCAGTCGCGCTAGCGGGCCTAACACAGATACGCAGTATTTT.

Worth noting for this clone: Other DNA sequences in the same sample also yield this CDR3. CDR3 DNA: TGTGCCAGCAGCTTGAGGACCTCCTACAATGAGCAGTTCTTC. Its translation: CASSLRTSYNEQFF. The chain joins TRBV7-9 to TRBJ2-1, with D hard to call. Trimming removed 3 bases from V and 0 bases from J, with 6 bases in between. CDR3 size: 14 residues. The germline V gene has CDR1 SEHNR and CDR2 FQNEAQ (reference sequence).

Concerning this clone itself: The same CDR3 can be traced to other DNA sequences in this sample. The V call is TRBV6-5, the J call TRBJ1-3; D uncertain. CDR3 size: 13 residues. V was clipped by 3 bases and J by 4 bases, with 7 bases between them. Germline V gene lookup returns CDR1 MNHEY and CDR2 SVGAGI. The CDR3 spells CASSYGSGNTIYF. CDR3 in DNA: TGTGCCAGCAGTTATGGTTCGGGAAACACCATATATTTT.

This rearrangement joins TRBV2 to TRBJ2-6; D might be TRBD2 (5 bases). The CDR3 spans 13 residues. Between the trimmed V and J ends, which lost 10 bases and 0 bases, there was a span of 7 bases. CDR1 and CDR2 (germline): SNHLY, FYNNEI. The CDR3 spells CAIEGSGANVLTF. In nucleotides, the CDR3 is TGTGCCATCGAGGGCTCTGGGGCCAACGTCCTGACTTTC. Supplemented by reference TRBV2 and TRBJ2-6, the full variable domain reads EPEVTQTPSHQVTQMGQEVILRCVPISNHLYFYWYRQILGQKVEFLVSFYNNEISEKSEIFDDQFSVERPDGSNFTLKIRSTKLEDSAMYFCAIEGSGANVLTFGAGSRLTVL.

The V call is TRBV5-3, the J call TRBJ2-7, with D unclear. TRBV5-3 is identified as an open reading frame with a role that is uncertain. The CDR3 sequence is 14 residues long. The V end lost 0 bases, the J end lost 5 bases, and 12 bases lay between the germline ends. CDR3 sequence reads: CARSLAPRCDEQYF. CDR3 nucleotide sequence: TGTGCCAGAAGCTTGGCCCCTAGGTGCGACGAGCAGTACTTC.

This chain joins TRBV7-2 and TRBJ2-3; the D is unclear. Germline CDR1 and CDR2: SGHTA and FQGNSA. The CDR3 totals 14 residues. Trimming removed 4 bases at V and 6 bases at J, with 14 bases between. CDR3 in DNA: TGTGCCAGCAGCTCCGACCTGGTGCTTGATACGCAGTATTTT. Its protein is CASSSDLVLDTQYF. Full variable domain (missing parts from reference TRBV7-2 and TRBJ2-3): GAGVSQSPSNKVTEKGKDVELRCDPISGHTALYWYRQSLGQGLEFLIYFQGNSAPDKSGLPSDRFSAERTGGSVSTLTIQRTQQEDSAVYLCASSSDLVLDTQYFGPGTRLTVL.